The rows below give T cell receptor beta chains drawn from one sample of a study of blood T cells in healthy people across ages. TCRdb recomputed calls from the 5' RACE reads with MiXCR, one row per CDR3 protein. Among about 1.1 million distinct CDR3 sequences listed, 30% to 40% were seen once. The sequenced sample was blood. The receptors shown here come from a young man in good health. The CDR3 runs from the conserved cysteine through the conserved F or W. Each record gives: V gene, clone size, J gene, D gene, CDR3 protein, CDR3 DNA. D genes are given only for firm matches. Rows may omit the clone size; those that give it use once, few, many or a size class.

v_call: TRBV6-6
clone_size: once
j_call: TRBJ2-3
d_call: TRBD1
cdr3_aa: CASSGKTGIGDTQYF
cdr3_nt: TGTGCCAGCAGTGGAAAGACAGGGATAGGAGATACGCAGTATTTT

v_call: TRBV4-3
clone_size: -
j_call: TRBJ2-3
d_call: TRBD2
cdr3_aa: CASSQDMGEAGGYTDTQYF
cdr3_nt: TGCGCCAGCAGCCAAGATATGGGGGAGGCGGGGGGTTACACAGATACGCAGTATTTT

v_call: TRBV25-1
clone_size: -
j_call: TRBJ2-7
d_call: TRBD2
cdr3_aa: CASSGNSGGSYNEQYF
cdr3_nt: TGTGCCAGCAGTGGAAATAGCGGGGGGTCCTACAATGAGCAGTACTTC

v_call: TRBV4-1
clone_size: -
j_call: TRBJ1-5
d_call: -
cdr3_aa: CASSQDSANSNQPQHF
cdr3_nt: TGCGCCAGCAGCCAAGATAGCGCCAATAGCAATCAGCCCCAGCATTTT

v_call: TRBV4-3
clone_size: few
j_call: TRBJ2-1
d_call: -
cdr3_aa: CASSPEGGELAGSYNEQFF
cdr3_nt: TGCGCCAGCAGCCCAGAGGGGGGGGAACTAGCAGGCTCCTACAATGAGCAGTTCTTC

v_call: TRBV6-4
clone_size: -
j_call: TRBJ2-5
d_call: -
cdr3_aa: CAIKGRDNEQYF
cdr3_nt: TGTGCCATCAAGGGCAGGGACAATGAGCAGTACTTC

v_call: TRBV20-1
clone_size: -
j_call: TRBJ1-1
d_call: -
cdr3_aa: CSARDPSLPNTEAFF
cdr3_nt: TGCAGTGCTAGAGATCCATCTCTACCGAACACTGAAGCTTTCTTT

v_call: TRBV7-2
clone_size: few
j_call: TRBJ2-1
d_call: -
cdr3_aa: CASSLNERDEQFF
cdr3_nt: TGTGCCAGCAGCTTAAATGAGAGGGATGAGCAGTTCTTC

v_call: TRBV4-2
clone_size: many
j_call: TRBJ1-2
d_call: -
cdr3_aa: CASSPRAGGDYGYTF
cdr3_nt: TGTGCCAGCAGCCCCCGGGCAGGCGGAGACTATGGCTACACCTTC

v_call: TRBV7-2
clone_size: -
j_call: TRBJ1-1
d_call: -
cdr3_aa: CASSSLDPRGMRLNTEVFF
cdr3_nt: TGTGCCAGCAGCTCACTCGATCCCCGGGGGATGCGACTGAACACTGAAGTTTTCTTT

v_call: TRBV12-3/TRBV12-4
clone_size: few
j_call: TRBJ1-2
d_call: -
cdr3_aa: CATTPQGEFGYTF
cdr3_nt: TGTGCCACCACACCACAGGGAGAATTCGGCTACACCTTC

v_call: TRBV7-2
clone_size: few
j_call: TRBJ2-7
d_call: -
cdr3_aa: CASSLRVMGGEQYF
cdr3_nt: TGTGCCAGCAGCTTAAGGGTCATGGGGGGCGAGCAGTACTTC

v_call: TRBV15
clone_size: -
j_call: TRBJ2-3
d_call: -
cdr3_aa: CATSRDRTTDTQYF
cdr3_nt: TGTGCCACCAGCAGAGATCGTACCACAGATACGCAGTATTTT

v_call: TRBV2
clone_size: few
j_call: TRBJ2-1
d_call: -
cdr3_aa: CASIIQYNEQFF
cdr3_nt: TGTGCCAGCATTATTCAGTACAATGAGCAGTTCTTC

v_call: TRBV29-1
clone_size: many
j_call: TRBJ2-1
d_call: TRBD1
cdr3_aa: CSVARTGDEQFF
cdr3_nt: TGCAGCGTTGCAAGGACAGGGGATGAGCAGTTCTTC

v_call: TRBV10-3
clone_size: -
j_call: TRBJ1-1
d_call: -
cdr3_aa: CAISEGLGSTEAFF
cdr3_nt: TGTGCCATCAGTGAGGGTTTAGGGTCAACTGAAGCTTTCTTT

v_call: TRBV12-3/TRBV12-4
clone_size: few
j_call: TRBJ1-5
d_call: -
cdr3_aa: CASRPGRRGSNQPQHF
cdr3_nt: TGTGCCAGCAGACCGGGCCGTCGCGGGAGCAATCAGCCCCAGCATTTT

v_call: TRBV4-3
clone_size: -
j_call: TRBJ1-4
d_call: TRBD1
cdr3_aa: CASSHMPGTGRSLEKLFF
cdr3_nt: TGCGCCAGCAGCCACATGCCCGGGACAGGCAGATCCCTTGAAAAACTGTTTTTT

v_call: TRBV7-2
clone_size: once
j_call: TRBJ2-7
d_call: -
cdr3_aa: CASSFDGPPDEQYF
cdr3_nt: TGTGCCAGCAGCTTTGACGGCCCGCCGGACGAGCAGTACTTC

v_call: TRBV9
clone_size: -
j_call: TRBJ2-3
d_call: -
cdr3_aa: CASGVPDTQYF
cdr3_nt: TGTGCCAGTGGAGTCCCAGATACGCAGTATTTT

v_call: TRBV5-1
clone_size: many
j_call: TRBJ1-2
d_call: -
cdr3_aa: CASSLAGRLDGYTF
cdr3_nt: TGCGCCAGCAGCTTGGCCGGACGGCTGGATGGCTACACCTTC

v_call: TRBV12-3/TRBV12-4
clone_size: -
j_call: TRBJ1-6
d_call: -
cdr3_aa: CATVRGASPLHF
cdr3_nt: TGTGCCACCGTTCGAGGCGCTTCACCCCTCCACTTT

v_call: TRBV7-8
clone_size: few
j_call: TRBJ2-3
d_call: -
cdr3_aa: CASSALGIDTQYF
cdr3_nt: TGTGCCAGCAGCGCCTTGGGGATAGATACGCAGTATTTT

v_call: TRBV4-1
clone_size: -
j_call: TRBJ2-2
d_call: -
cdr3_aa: CASSPPWRAGELFF
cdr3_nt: TGCGCCAGCAGCCCACCGTGGCGAGCCGGGGAGCTGTTTTTT

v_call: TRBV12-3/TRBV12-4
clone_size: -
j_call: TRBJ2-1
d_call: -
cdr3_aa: CASRPQGFKDEQFF
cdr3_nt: TGTGCCAGCAGACCTCAGGGGTTTAAGGATGAGCAGTTCTTC

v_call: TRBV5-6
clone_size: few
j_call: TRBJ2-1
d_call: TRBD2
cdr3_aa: CASSFGTSSHEQFF
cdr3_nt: TGTGCCAGCAGCTTCGGGACTAGCAGCCATGAGCAGTTCTTC

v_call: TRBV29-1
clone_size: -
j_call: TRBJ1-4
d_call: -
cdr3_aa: CSVQPGVSENEKLFF
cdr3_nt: TGCAGCGTTCAACCGGGTGTGTCTGAGAATGAAAAACTGTTTTTT

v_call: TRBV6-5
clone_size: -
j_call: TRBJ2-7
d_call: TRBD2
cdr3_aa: CAGSTGGTTNEQYF
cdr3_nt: TGTGCCGGTAGTACGGGAGGGACTACTAATGAGCAGTACTTC

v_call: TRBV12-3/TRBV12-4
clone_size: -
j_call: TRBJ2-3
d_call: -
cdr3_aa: CASSLSFADTQYF
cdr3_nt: TGTGCCAGCAGTTTGTCTTTTGCGGATACGCAGTATTTT

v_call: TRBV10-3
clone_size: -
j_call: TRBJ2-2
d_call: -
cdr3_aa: CAIRQILEVSGELFF
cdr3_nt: TGTGCCATCCGCCAGATCCTAGAAGTTTCCGGGGAGCTGTTTTTT

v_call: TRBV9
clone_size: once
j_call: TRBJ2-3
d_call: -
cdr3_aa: CASSLPRDTVGGITDTQYF
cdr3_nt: TGTGCCAGCAGCCTACCTCGGGACACGGTCGGCGGAATCACAGATACGCAGTATTTT

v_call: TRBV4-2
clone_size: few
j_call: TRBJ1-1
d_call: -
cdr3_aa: CASSQAGGGKTEAFF
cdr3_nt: TGTGCCAGCAGCCAAGCGGGAGGGGGGAAGACTGAAGCTTTCTTT

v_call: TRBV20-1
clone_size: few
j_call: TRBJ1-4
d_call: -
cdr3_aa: CSASRPRNLGLNEKLFF
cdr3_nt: TGCAGTGCTAGTAGACCACGAAACCTCGGCCTTAATGAAAAACTGTTTTTT

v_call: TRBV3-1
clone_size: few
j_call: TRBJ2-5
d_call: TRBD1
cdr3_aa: CASSQAFRGLKETQYF
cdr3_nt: TGTGCCAGCAGCCAAGCGTTCAGGGGGCTTAAAGAGACCCAGTACTTC

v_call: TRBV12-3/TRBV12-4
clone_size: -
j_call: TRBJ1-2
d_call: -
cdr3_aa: CASSAVSLNYGYTF
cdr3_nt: TGTGCCAGCAGCGCAGTGTCTTTAAACTATGGCTACACCTTC

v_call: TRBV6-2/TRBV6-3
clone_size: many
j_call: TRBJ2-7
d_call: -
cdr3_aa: CASSLPPAYFYEQYF
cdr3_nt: TGTGCCAGCAGTCTTCCCCCAGCCTACTTCTACGAGCAGTACTTC

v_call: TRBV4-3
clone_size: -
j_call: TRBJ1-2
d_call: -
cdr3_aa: CASSQYGQRKGYTF
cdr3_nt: TGCGCCAGCAGCCAGTACGGACAGAGGAAAGGCTACACCTTC

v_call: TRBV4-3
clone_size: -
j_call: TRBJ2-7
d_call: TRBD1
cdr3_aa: CASSQGTGPLYEQYF
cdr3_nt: TGCGCCAGCAGCCAAGGGACAGGCCCCCTCTACGAGCAGTACTTC

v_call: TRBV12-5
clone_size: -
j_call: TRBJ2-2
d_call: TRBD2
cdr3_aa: CASGLLPGLDGTGELFF
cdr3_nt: TGTGCTAGTGGTCTACTTCCGGGACTAGATGGGACCGGGGAGCTGTTTTTT

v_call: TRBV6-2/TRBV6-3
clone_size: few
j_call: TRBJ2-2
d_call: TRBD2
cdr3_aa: CASGLAANTGELFF
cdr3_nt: TGTGCCAGCGGACTAGCGGCGAACACCGGGGAGCTGTTTTTT

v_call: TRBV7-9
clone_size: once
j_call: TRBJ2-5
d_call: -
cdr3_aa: CAGSLTGETQYF
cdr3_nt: TGTGCCGGCAGCTTAACGGGAGAGACCCAGTACTTC

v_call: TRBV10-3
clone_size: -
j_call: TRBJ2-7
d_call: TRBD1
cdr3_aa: CAIRDRGRNEQYF
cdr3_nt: TGTGCCATCAGAGACAGGGGTAGGAACGAGCAGTACTTC

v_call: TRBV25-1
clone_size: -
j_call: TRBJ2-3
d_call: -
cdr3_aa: CASSLDTSLSTDTQYF
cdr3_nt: TGTGCCAGCAGTCTGGACACCTCCCTTAGCACAGATACGCAGTATTTT

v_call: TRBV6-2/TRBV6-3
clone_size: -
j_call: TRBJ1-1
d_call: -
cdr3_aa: CASHPLSNTEAFF
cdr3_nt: TGTGCCAGCCACCCATTAAGTAACACTGAAGCTTTCTTT

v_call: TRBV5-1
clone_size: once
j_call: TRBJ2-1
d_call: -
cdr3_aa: CASSSTVGVQQFF
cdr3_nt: TGCGCCAGCAGCTCTACGGTCGGAGTCCAGCAGTTCTTC

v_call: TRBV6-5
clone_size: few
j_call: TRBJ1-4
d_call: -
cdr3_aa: CASSYNRVGELFF
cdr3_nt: TGTGCCAGCAGTTACAACAGGGTGGGCGAACTGTTTTTT

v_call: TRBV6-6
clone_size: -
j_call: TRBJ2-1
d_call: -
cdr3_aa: CASSYSDWEQFF
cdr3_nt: TGTGCCAGCAGTTACTCAGATTGGGAGCAGTTCTTC

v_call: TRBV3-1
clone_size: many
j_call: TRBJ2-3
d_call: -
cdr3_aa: CASSQERRDTQYF
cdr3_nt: TGTGCCAGCAGCCAAGAGAGGCGAGATACGCAGTATTTT

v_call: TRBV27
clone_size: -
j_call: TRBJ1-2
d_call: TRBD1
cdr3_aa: CASNNGQDRVYGYTF
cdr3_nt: TGTGCCAGCAATAATGGGCAGGACAGGGTCTATGGCTACACCTTC

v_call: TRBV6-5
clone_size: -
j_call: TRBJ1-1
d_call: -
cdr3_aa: CASSYWSDEGKAFF
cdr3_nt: TGTGCCAGCAGTTACTGGTCCGACGAGGGTAAAGCTTTCTTT

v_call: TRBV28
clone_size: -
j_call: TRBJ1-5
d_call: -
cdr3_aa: CASRVQGMRSNQPQHF
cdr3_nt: TGTGCCAGCAGGGTACAGGGAATGAGGAGCAATCAGCCCCAGCATTTT

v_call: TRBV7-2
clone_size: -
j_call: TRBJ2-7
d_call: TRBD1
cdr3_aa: CASSRLPGRTGSFYEQYF
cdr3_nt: TGTGCCAGCAGCCGCCTCCCGGGGAGGACAGGGAGTTTCTACGAGCAGTACTTC

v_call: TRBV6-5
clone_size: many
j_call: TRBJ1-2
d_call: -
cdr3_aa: CASSYSADLYGYTF
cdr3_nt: TGTGCCAGCAGTTACTCGGCCGACTTGTATGGCTACACCTTC

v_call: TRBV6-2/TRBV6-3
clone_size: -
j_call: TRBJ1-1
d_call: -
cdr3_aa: CASSFKPGHTNTEAFF
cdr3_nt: TGTGCCAGCAGTTTTAAACCGGGACATACGAACACTGAAGCTTTCTTT

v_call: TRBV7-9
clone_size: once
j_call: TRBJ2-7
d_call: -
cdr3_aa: CASSYEWGNYEQYF
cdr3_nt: TGTGCCAGCAGCTATGAGTGGGGAAACTACGAGCAGTACTTC

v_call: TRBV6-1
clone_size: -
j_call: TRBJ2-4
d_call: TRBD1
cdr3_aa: CASSLTGAAKNIQYF
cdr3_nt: TGTGCCAGCAGTCTGACAGGGGCTGCCAAAAACATTCAGTACTTC

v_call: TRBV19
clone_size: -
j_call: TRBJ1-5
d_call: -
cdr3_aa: CASSIATGGNQPQHF
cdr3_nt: TGTGCCAGTAGTATCGCTACGGGGGGCAATCAGCCCCAGCATTTT

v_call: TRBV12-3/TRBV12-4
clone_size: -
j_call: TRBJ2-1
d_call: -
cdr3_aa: CASSLRFNNEQFF
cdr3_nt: TGTGCCAGCAGTTTAAGGTTTAACAATGAGCAGTTCTTC